What follows describes a single T cell receptor beta chain. Its specificity is unknown. Patients had HPV-negative, locally advanced oral cavity squamous cell carcinoma. No culture or expansion preceded analysis of these blood cells. CDR1 SGHTA and CDR2 FQGTGA come from the germline V gene. The ends lost 5 bases at V and 10 bases at J; junction bases unmatched: 11. The CDR3 covers 14 residues. The sample belongs to a study of neoadjuvant anti-PD-1 for oral cavity cancer. Whole-study context: Around day 43, patients without progression received a fourth nivolumab dose before surgery. Study-level findings and limits: Non-responders to neoadjuvant nivolumab had significantly more clonal PBMC T cells than responders.

Only in-frame clones appear in the TCRdb table, and some are missing; sequencing was by immunoSEQ multiplex PCR. The table records approximately 15,000 clones, roughly 70% of them present only once. The clonotype comes from a person between 35 and 79 years old with oral cavity squamous cell carcinoma. V gene TRBV7-3 combines with J gene TRBJ2-1; TRBD2 aligns across 7 bases. The starting material was PBMCs, obtained before nivolumab (anti-PD-1) treatment. The CDR3 spells CASSPTASGNEQFF. Written as DNA, the CDR3 is TGTGCCAGCAGCCCTACGGCCAGCGGGAACGAGCAGTTCTTC.